Included here is one T cell receptor beta chain sequence, with context. This sample was included in a study of blood T cell repertoires in COVID-19. Overall study: From T cells, B-cell-depleted T cells, or PBMCs came the material, which was cDNA or gDNA.

Authors' data handling: Amplification of reference gene primers was used by the study to estimate nucleated cell counts. The repertoire was sequenced with immunoSEQ multiplex PCR; TCRdb's copy has only in-frame clones and lacks some. That table is the source of V, J and clone size, and D and trimming were worked out from the DNA. The data contain about 90,000 clones, just under 85% of them singletons. This receptor was obtained from a man aged 45-65 years with acute or convalescent COVID-19. The source material was peripheral blood.

As DNA, the CDR3 is TGTGCCAGCAGCCAGGGGGCAGACGAGCAGTACTTC. Translating it yields CASSQGADEQYF. V and J are TRBV7-8 and TRBJ2-7, with 8 bases identical to TRBD1. The CDR3 runs to 12 residues. J lost 5 bases, V lost 5 bases, and 2 bases had no gene match. The germline V gene has CDR1 SGHVS and CDR2 FQNEAQ.